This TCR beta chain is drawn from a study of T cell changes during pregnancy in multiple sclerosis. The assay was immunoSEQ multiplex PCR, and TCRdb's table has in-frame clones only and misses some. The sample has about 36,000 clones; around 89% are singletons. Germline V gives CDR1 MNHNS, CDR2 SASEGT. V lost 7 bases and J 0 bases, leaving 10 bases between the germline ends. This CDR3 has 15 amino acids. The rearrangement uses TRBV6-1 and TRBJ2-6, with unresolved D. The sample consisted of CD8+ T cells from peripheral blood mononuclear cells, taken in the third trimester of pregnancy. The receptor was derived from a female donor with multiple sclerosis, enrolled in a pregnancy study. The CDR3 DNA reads TGTGCCAGCACAACCGCTAGCTCTGGGGCCAACGTCCTGACTTTC. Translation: CASTTASSGANVLTF.